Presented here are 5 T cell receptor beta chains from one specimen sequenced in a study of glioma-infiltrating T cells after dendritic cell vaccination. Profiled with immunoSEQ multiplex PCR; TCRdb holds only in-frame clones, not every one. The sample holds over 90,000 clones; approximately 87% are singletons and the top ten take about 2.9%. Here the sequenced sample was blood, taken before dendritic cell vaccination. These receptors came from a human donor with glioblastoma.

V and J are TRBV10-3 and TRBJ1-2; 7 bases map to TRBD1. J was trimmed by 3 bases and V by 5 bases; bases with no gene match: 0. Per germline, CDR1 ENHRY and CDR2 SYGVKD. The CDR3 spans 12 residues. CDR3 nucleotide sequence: TGTGCCATCAGTACAGGGGACTATGGCTACACCTTC. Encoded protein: CAISTGDYGYTF.

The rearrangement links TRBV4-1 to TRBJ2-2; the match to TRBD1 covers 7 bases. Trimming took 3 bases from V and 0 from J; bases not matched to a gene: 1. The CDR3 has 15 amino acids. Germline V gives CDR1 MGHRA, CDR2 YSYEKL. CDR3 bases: TGCGCCAGCAGCCAGGGGACAGCGAACACCGGGGAGCTGTTTTTT. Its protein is CASSQGTANTGELFF.

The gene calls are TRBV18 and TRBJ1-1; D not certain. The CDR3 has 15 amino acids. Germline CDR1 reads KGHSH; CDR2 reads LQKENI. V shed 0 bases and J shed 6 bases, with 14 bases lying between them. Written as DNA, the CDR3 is TGTGCCAGCTCACCACCTTTGGCGGGTTCCGCTGAAGCTTTCTTT. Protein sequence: CASSPPLAGSAEAFF.

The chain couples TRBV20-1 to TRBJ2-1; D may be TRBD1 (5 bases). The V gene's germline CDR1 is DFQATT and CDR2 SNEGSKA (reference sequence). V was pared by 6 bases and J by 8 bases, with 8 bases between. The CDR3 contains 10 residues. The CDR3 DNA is TGCAGTGCGGTCAGGGATGAGCAGTTCTTC. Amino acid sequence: CSAVRDEQFF.

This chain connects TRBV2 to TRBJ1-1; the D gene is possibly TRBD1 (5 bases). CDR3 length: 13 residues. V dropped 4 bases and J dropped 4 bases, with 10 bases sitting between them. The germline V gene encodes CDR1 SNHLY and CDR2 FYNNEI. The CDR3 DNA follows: TGTGCCAGCAGTGTTCAGGGCCCCACTGAAGCTTTCTTT. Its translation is CASSVQGPTEAFF.